A selection of T cell receptor beta chains follows, all from one sample in a study of T-cell memory formation after mild COVID-19. TCRdb redid the calling of the 5' RACE reads with MiXCR, one entry per CDR3 protein. In the table there are more than 350,000 distinct CDR3 sequences, 21% of which are singletons. Sequencing was done on a sample of PBMCs or a T cell subset sorted from them (not recorded which). The source of these receptors is an adult woman who had mild COVID-19 (a few samples of this study predate the infection). Cell type and time point are not known. CDR3s leave out the opening cysteine and the closing phenylalanine or tryptophan.

v_gene,j_gene,CDR3aa
TRBV19,TRBJ2-7,ASSIQAGSSYEQY
TRBV7-2,TRBJ2-7,ASSLVGPTAYEQY
TRBV12-3/TRBV12-4,TRBJ1-1,ASPPTGYTEAF
TRBV20-1,TRBJ2-3,SAFSGGEGTDTQY
TRBV20-1,TRBJ1-4,SAIPLGSNEKLF
TRBV6-6,TRBJ2-7,ASSYQGQGGVWDEQY
TRBV6-5,TRBJ2-5,ASSLTGRQETQY
TRBV11-1,TRBJ2-4,ASSLRRGLAKNIQY
TRBV29-1,TRBJ1-5,SVAAGHSTKPQH
TRBV7-3,TRBJ2-1,ASSVGTGKSDEQF
TRBV6-5,TRBJ2-7,ASSYSTGVSYEQY
TRBV2,TRBJ2-7,ASSSNPGGSSYEQY
TRBV12-3/TRBV12-4,TRBJ2-7,ASRDSGGTGYEQY
TRBV15,TRBJ1-2,ATSRTLTGVDYGYT
TRBV2,TRBJ2-5,ASSPGLAGGRGETQY
TRBV5-1,TRBJ1-2,ASSSKTGDAGNYGYT
TRBV20-1,TRBJ2-5,SASDSGVRETQY
TRBV19,TRBJ2-7,ASSPRDNTYEQY
TRBV6-6,TRBJ2-7,ASSRTGGDAYEQY
TRBV9,TRBJ1-2,ASSVVGGGGYT
TRBV4-2,TRBJ1-2,ASSQEKQGNYGYT
TRBV7-8,TRBJ2-3,ASSAGRETDTQY
TRBV11-1,TRBJ2-1,ASSLAQAGGANEQF
TRBV4-3,TRBJ1-4,ASSQDFVPNEKLF
TRBV4-1,TRBJ2-5,ASSQDRTQETQY
TRBV5-1,TRBJ2-3,ASSVRDSGDTQY
TRBV20-1,TRBJ2-2,SARQGGLRTGELF
TRBV12-3/TRBV12-4,TRBJ2-5,ASSRGRGLGTQY
TRBV9,TRBJ2-7,ASSVGMGIYEQY
TRBV29-1,TRBJ1-2,SVPPQYGYT
TRBV5-6,TRBJ2-1,ASSLDGPGF
TRBV2,TRBJ1-5,ASRGDSSNQPQH
TRBV29-1,TRBJ1-1,SVGPGTEAF
TRBV5-1,TRBJ1-3,ASREGSSTSGNTIY
TRBV7-2,TRBJ2-7,ASSLMGTGAEYEQY
TRBV7-2,TRBJ2-5,ASSFESISGVGGETQY
TRBV7-9,TRBJ1-4,ASSLDRKEKLF
TRBV7-2,TRBJ2-6,ASSIGGAGANVLT
TRBV2,TRBJ2-7,ASRETGGHEQY
TRBV7-2,TRBJ2-3,ASSRWAGEEDTQY
TRBV7-9,TRBJ1-2,ASSLRGQGDGYT
TRBV3-1,TRBJ2-7,ASSQGDRGFYEQY
TRBV27,TRBJ1-1,ASTQTVVGQGKVQAF
TRBV11-3,TRBJ2-1,ASSSLNEQF
TRBV5-5,TRBJ2-5,ASSIRAGGPETQY
TRBV9,TRBJ2-3,ASSPAGTSGLTQY
TRBV6-2/TRBV6-3,TRBJ1-5,ASSYFRVRVNQPQH
TRBV29-1,TRBJ2-7,SVVNRGPGEQY